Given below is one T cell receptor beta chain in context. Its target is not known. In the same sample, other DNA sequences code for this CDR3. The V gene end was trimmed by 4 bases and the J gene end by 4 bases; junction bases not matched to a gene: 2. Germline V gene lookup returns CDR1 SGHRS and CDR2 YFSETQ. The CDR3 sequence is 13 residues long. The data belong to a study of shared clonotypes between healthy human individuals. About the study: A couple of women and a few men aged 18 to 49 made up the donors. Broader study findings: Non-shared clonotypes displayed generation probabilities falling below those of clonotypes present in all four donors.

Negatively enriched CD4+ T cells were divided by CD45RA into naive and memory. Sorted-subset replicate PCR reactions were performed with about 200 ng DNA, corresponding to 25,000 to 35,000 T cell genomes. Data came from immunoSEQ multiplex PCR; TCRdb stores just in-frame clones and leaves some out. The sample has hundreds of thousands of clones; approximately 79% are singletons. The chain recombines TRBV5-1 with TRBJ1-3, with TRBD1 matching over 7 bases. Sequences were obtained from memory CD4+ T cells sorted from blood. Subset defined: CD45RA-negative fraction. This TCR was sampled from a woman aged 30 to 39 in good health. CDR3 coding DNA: TGCGCCAGCAGCCTGGGACAGGGAAACACCATATATTTT. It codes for CASSLGQGNTIYF.